The 24 T cell receptor beta chains below were found in one sample sequenced in a study of early T cells in non-severe SARS-CoV-2 infection (dated by TCRdb to 2020 to 2023). The library was generated by 5' RACE. Instrument used: NextSeq 500. Using fastp at Q25 and MiXCR, TCRdb reprocessed the public reads and kept productive beta chains. For every CDR3 protein sequence, its rows merge into one entry that carries the most common genes and DNA. The table for this sample lists 57,000 or so distinct CDR3 sequences; roughly 12% of them were counted only once. The ten largest clones add up to 4.8% of the sample. The material sequenced was whole blood. The receptors here all came from an adult who was a healthcare worker with PCR-confirmed SARS-CoV-2 infection or an uninfected control (not recorded which).

The chain couples TRBV29-1 to TRBJ2-1; possible D gene TRBD2, 6 bases. V was pared by 6 bases and J by 2 bases, with 17 bases between. From germline, CDR1 is SQVTM and CDR2 ANQGSEA. This CDR3 has 15 residues. The CDR3 reads CSVPGGSSPYNEQFF. The CDR3 DNA reads as TGCAGCGTCCCTGGGGGGAGTTCCCCCTACAATGAGCAGTTCTTC.

This clonotype occurred many times. The chain carries TRBV12-3 or TRBV12-4 and TRBJ1-5, with TRBD1 matching 8 bases. Trimming removed 6 bases from V and 6 bases from J; junction bases left unmatched: 7. The CDR3 has 14 residues. This CDR3 is CASRYGQGGQPQHF. The CDR3 nucleotides are TGTGCCAGCAGATATGGACAGGGAGGTCAGCCCCAGCATTTT.

This clonotype was detected only a few times. The V call is TRBV28, the J call TRBJ2-1; the D is unclear. CDR3 length equals 12 residues. Germline V gene data show CDR1 as MDHEN and CDR2 as SYDVKM. Trimming shortened V by 3 bases and J by 3 bases, and 3 bases separated the two germline ends. The CDR3 bases are TGTGCCAGCAGTTTTAACTACAATGAGCAGTTCTTC. It is translated as CASSFNYNEQFF.

CDR3: CASSPGGTISYNEQFF. CDR3 nucleotide sequence: TGTGCCAGCAGCCCAGGAGGGACCATTTCTTACAATGAGCAGTTCTTC. V and J are TRBV7-9 and TRBJ2-1; tentatively, D is TRBD2 (6 bases). This CDR3 spans 16 amino acids. V gave up 5 bases and J gave up 4 bases, with 18 bases separating them. Germline values: CDR1 SEHNR, CDR2 FQNEAQ (reference sequence).

In this sample, this clonotype turned up a few times. The chain is built from TRBV7-9 and TRBJ2-1; D uncertain. The CDR3 totals 13 residues. Germline V gene sequence: CDR1 SEHNR, CDR2 FQNEAQ (reference sequence). V was cut by 0 bases and J by 7 bases, with 7 bases left in between. The CDR3 region has the DNA TGTGCCAGCAGCTTAGCGGAGTCTAATGAGCAGTTCTTC. Translated, it gives CASSLAESNEQFF.

This clonotype was counted only a few times. The V gene is TRBV7-9, the J gene TRBJ1-1; no firm D call. Per the germline V gene, CDR1 is SEHNR and CDR2 is FQNEAQ (reference sequence). The CDR3 contains 13 residues. V lost 0 bases to trimming and J lost 6 bases, with 8 bases between them. The CDR3, as DNA: TGTGCCAGCAGCTTAGCGGGGTCCGCTGAAGCTTTCTTT. The encoded protein is CASSLAGSAEAFF. Full variable domain (outside the CDR3, taken from reference TRBV7-9 and TRBJ1-1): DTGVSQNPRHKITKRGQNVTFRCDPISEHNRLYWYRQTLGQGPEFLTYFQNEAQLEKSRLLSDRFSAERPKGSFSTLEIQRTEQGDSAMYLCASSLAGSAEAFFGQGTRLTVV.

Here the CDR3 DNA reads TGTGCCAGCAGCGAATACACTAGTGACACAGATACGCAGTATTTT. It is translated as CASSEYTSDTDTQYF. The V call is TRBV11-2, the J call TRBJ2-3, with D maybe TRBD2 (5 bases). The CDR3 spans 15 residues. V gave up 5 bases and J gave up 2 bases, with 14 bases separating them. Germline V lookup: CDR1 SGHAT, CDR2 FQNNGV.

This clonotype was recorded many times. This chain connects TRBV28 to TRBJ2-3, with TRBD2 matching 12 bases. CDR3 length: 16 residues. V lost 3 bases to trimming and J lost 10 bases; unmatched junction nucleotides: 11. CDR1 and CDR2 (germline): MDHEN, SYDVKM. The CDR3 region is CASSFLAGGPPGSQYF. Written as DNA, the CDR3 is TGTGCCAGCAGTTTTCTAGCGGGAGGGCCCCCAGGGTCGCAGTATTTT.

This clonotype was counted only a few times. The chain employs TRBV27 and TRBJ1-4; D call uncertain. V lost 3 bases, J lost 8 bases, and 10 bases lay in between. The CDR3 runs 13 residues. From germline, CDR1 is MNHEY and CDR2 SMNVEV (reference sequence). CDR3 loop: CASSFRAVEKLFF. In nucleotides, the CDR3 is TGTGCCAGCAGTTTCCGGGCAGTCGAAAAACTGTTTTTT.

The V and J genes are TRBV2 and TRBJ1-4; the D is unclear. Germline values: CDR1 SNHLY, CDR2 FYNNEI. V shed 7 bases and J shed 8 bases, with 11 bases lying between them. The CDR3 loop spans 12 amino acids. For the CDR3, the DNA is TGTGCCAGCATGTGGTACGGAGAAAAACTGTTTTTT. Amino acids: CASMWYGEKLFF.

This clonotype was found many times. The chain links TRBV25-1 to TRBJ2-3; D call uncertain. The germline CDR1 and CDR2 sequences are MGHDK and SYGVNS. This CDR3 region has 14 residues. Trimming pared 5 bases from V and 7 bases from J, leaving 16 bases between. In DNA, the CDR3 is TGTGCCAGCAGTATGGGATTAACGGCCCATACGCAGTATTTT. Its protein product is CASSMGLTAHTQYF.

This clonotype occurred a few times. The CDR3 region has the DNA TGTGCCAGCAGCAACCCGGGACTAGGTATATACGAGCAGTACTTC. Protein product: CASSNPGLGIYEQYF. This chain connects TRBV7-8 to TRBJ2-7; 8 positions match TRBD2. Per the germline V gene, CDR1 is SGHVS and CDR2 is FQNEAQ. This CDR3 region has 15 residues. The J segment lost 4 bases and the V segment lost 5 bases, leaving 10 bases of the junction unmatched.

This clonotype was seen a handful of times. This rearrangement joins TRBV6-5 to TRBJ2-7; 10 nucleotides match TRBD2. CDR3 size: 16 residues. The V and J ends lost 6 bases and 3 bases, in that order; junction bases with no gene match: 11. Germline V CDR1 and CDR2: MNHEY, SVGAGI. The CDR3 spells CASRKRLAGDLYEQYF. DNA of the CDR3: TGTGCCAGCAGAAAACGCCTAGCGGGAGACCTCTACGAGCAGTACTTC.

The V gene is TRBV29-1, the J gene TRBJ2-5; D gene ambiguous. V was pared by 1 base and J by 9 bases, with 6 bases between. The CDR3 is 10 amino acids. The germline V gene has CDR1 SQVTM and CDR2 ANQGSEA. CDR3 DNA sequence: TGCAGCGTTGAAGTAGGGTCCCAGTACTTC. Translated, it gives CSVEVGSQYF.

This clonotype was picked up many times. The gene calls are TRBV5-1 and TRBJ1-3; D unclear. Per the germline V gene, CDR1 is SGHRS and CDR2 is YFSETQ. The CDR3 sequence is 14 residues long. The V end was cut by 0 bases, the J end by 3 bases, with 7 bases between. The CDR3 loop reads CASSLAGFGNTIYF. DNA for the CDR3: TGCGCCAGCAGCTTGGCGGGTTTTGGAAACACCATATATTTT.

This sequence joins TRBV29-1 and TRBJ2-1; D unclear. V lost 6 bases and J lost 5, with 14 bases in between. Germline CDR1 reads SQVTM; CDR2 reads ANQGSEA. This CDR3 contains 13 residues. CDR3 protein: CSVALSRHNEQFF. The CDR3 DNA follows: TGCAGCGTCGCCCTTAGCAGGCACAATGAGCAGTTCTTC.

The V and J genes are TRBV20-1 and TRBJ2-7, with 7 bases fitting TRBD1. This CDR3 region has 14 residues. Germline V gene lookup returns CDR1 DFQATT and CDR2 SNEGSKA (reference sequence). Germline trimming cut 3 bases from V and 3 bases from J; bases unmatched to any gene: 8. CDR3 sequence (DNA): TGCAGTGCTAGGCGACAGGGCCCCTACTACGAGCAGTACTTC. This encodes CSARRQGPYYEQYF.

The chain is built from TRBV19 and TRBJ1-4; a possible D gene is TRBD1 (5 bases). Trimming took off 4 bases at V and 7 bases at J, with 25 bases between the two ends. There are 18 residues in the CDR3. Germline CDR1 and CDR2: LNHDA and SQIVND (reference sequence). The CDR3 DNA reads TGTGCCAGTAGTAGTATAGCAGCGGTGCCGGGGCGCGTTGAAAAACTGTTTTTT. This gives the protein CASSSIAAVPGRVEKLFF.

This chain joins TRBV10-3 and TRBJ2-5, with D tentatively TRBD2 (7 bases). V shed 5 bases and J shed 5 bases, with 12 bases lying between them. Germline CDR1 reads ENHRY; CDR2 reads SYGVKD. This CDR3 is built from 13 residues. The CDR3 DNA reads as TGTGCCATCAGTCCCGGGGGGCCGGAGACCCAGTACTTC. Translating it yields CAISPGGPETQYF.

This clonotype was seen more than once but under ten times. V and J are TRBV11-3 and TRBJ2-1; 7 bases agree with TRBD2. The CDR3 contains 15 residues. The germline gives CDR1 SGHNT, CDR2 YENEEA. Trimming removed 3 bases from V and 1 base from J; junction bases left unmatched: 3. In nucleotides, the CDR3 is TGTGCCAGCAGCTTTCGCGGGAGTTCCTACAATGAGCAGTTCTTC. It is translated as CASSFRGSSYNEQFF.

The chain recombines TRBV9 with TRBJ1-1; the D is unclear. The CDR3 sequence is 13 residues long. V was pared by 0 bases and J by 4 bases, with 7 bases between. Germline V CDR1 and CDR2: SGDLS, YYNGEE. CDR3 DNA: TGTGCCAGCAGCGTAGGAGGTTCCACTGAAGCTTTCTTT. This sequence encodes CASSVGGSTEAFF. The full variable domain, with the rest looked up from reference TRBV9 and TRBJ1-1, is DSGVTQTPKHLITATGQRVTLRCSPRSGDLSVYWYQQSLDQGLQFLIQYYNGEERAKGNILERFSAQQFPDLHSELNLSSLELGDSALYFCASSVGGSTEAFFGQGTRLTVV.

This chain connects TRBV5-4 to TRBJ2-7; no reliable D call. With 0 bases removed from V and 0 bases from J, the gap between germline ends came to 10 bases. The CDR3 extends over 15 amino acids. The germline gives CDR1 SGHNT, CDR2 YYREEE (reference sequence). Here the CDR3 reads CASSLERGSSYEQYF. DNA of the CDR3: TGTGCCAGCAGCTTGGAACGCGGATCCTCCTACGAGCAGTACTTC.

This clonotype has just a few counts. The V and J genes are TRBV29-1 and TRBJ2-1, with D unresolved. The germline CDR1 and CDR2 sequences are SQVTM and ANQGSEA. The ends were cut back, 3 bases at V and 11 bases at J, with 11 bases in the middle. The CDR3 runs 11 residues. The CDR3 sequence: CSVEALNKQFF. The CDR3 bases are TGCAGCGTTGAGGCCCTAAATAAGCAGTTCTTC.

The table lists this clonotype with a few counts. The CDR3 protein is CASTLNYEQYF. In DNA, the CDR3 is TGTGCCAGCACCCTCAACTACGAGCAGTACTTC. V usage is TRBV28 and J usage is TRBJ2-7; D remains ambiguous. The CDR3 is 11 residues long. The V gene's germline CDR1 is MDHEN and CDR2 SYDVKM. Trimming cost V 7 bases and J 3 bases, with 7 bases left between them.